This T cell receptor (beta chain) was profiled in a study of blood T cells in healthy people across ages. This clonotype has a count of ten or more. As yet, its antigen is unknown. Notes on the study in general: Naive and antigen-experienced cells were not separated, limiting conclusive comparison.

For the second PCR, which ran for about 7 to 12 cycles, a sample-barcoded 5' primer and a J-beta primer mix were used. TCRdb analysed the 5' RACE reads with MiXCR anew, one entry per CDR3 protein. The table shows 550,000 to 700,000 distinct CDR3 sequences, with 25% to 30% occurring only once. Germline loops: CDR1 SGHVS, CDR2 FQNEAQ. CDR3 size: 14 residues. The V gene lost 4 bases and the J gene lost 4 bases, with 13 bases spanning the gap. Per-sample yields of isolated PBMCs were at least 7 million. Sequenced sample: blood. V usage is TRBV7-8 and J usage is TRBJ1-1; D unclear. The receptor comes from a woman in her 70s in good health. This CDR3 is CASSSEEPGTEAFF. CDR3 DNA: TGTGCCAGCAGCTCCGAGGAGCCGGGCACTGAAGCTTTCTTT.